The 21 T cell receptor beta chains presented below share a single source sample, sequenced in a study of blood T cell repertoires in COVID-19 (dated by TCRdb to about 2020). Library preparation employed the immunoSEQ multiplex PCR assay. Not all clones reach the TCRdb copy of this immuneACCESS table, which keeps in-frame sequences only. Checked studies attribute under half of the gap to unresolved V genes and leave the rest unexplained. This sample is represented by 150,000 to 200,000 clones; just under 95% of them were singletons. 3.5% to 5% of the sample comes from the top ten. Input material: peripheral blood. These TCRs come from a woman in her forties or fifties with acute or convalescent COVID-19.

The chain recombines TRBV28 with TRBJ1-4, with 8 positions matching TRBD1. Germline values: CDR1 MDHEN, CDR2 SYDVKM. The CDR3 is 15 residues long. After removal of 3 bases from V and 8 bases from J, the junction contained 8 bases not matched to a gene. In DNA form, the CDR3 reads TGTGCCAGCAGTTTTATTGGACAGGGCCGGGAAAAACTGTTTTTT. Encoded protein: CASSFIGQGREKLFF.

This clone was observed a single time. The CDR3 DNA sequence: TGTGCCAGCAGCCTGGCAGGGGGCGACGAGCAGTACTTC. Its protein is CASSLAGGDEQYF. The V gene is TRBV5-4, the J gene TRBJ2-7, with 8 bases aligning to TRBD1. CDR3 length: 13 amino acids. V shed 4 bases, J shed 5 bases, and the junction held 5 bases outside the gene matches. From germline, CDR1 is SGHNT and CDR2 YYREEE (reference sequence).

This chain links TRBV5-1 with TRBJ2-3; D possibly corresponds to TRBD2 (5 bases). The germline CDR1 and CDR2 sequences are SGHRS and YFSETQ. The V and J ends lost 4 bases and 1 base respectively, with 16 bases between them. The CDR3 has 16 amino acids. CDR3 region: CASSLSEVRGTDTQYF. The DNA of the CDR3 is TGCGCCAGCAGCCTATCGGAGGTTAGGGGCACAGATACGCAGTATTTT.

The chain couples TRBV19 to TRBJ2-7; the match to TRBD2 covers 12 bases. This CDR3 spans 15 amino acids. Germline values: CDR1 LNHDA, CDR2 SQIVND (reference sequence). The V gene end was trimmed by 5 bases and the J gene end by 7 bases; junction bases not matched to a gene: 9. The CDR3 DNA is TGTGCCAGTAGTCGACTAGCGGGAGAGTACGAAGAGCAGTACTTC. Its translation is CASSRLAGEYEEQYF.

The chain carries TRBV25-1 and TRBJ1-4, with D perhaps TRBD1 (6 bases). V lost 6 bases and J lost 4, with 15 bases in between. Germline V gives CDR1 MGHDK, CDR2 SYGVNS. The CDR3 is made up of 15 amino acids. The CDR3 DNA reads TGTGCCAGCAGCGAGACAGGTGGGGGTAATGAAAAACTGTTTTTT. Translating it yields CASSETGGGNEKLFF.

This chain joins TRBV30 and TRBJ1-1; D ambiguous. V was pared by 0 bases and J by 4 bases, with 3 bases between. Germline CDR1 reads GTSNPN; CDR2 reads SVGIG (reference sequence). This CDR3 comprises 11 residues. CDR3 sequence (DNA): TGTGCCTGGAGTGTTATCACTGAAGCTTTCTTT. Protein: CAWSVITEAFF. Based on the CDR3 plus reference TRBV30 and TRBJ1-1, the full variable domain is SQTIHQWPATLVQPVGSPLSLECTVEGTSNPNLYWYRQAAGRGLQLLFYSVGIGQISSEVPQNLSASRPQDRQFILSSKKLLLSDSGFYLCAWSVITEAFFGQGTRLTVV.

This clone was picked up one time. The chain uses TRBV3-1 (or the pseudogene TRBV3-2) and TRBJ2-7; D remains unclear. Germline V lookup: CDR1 LGHDT, CDR2 YNNKEL (reference sequence). This CDR3 is 14 amino acids long. Deletions cut 5 bases from V and 6 bases from J, with 17 bases between. Here the CDR3 DNA reads TGTGCCAGCAGCTCTGAGGTATCCATCGCCGAGCAGTACTTC. This translates into CASSSEVSIAEQYF.

The CDR3 nucleotides are TGTGCCAGCAGCCCACAGGGGAGAGTTGGAAACACCATATATTTT. It yields the protein CASSPQGRVGNTIYF. The chain links TRBV27 to TRBJ1-3; 7 bases map to TRBD1. The germline V gene has CDR1 MNHEY and CDR2 SMNVEV (reference sequence). Trimming cost V 6 bases and J 3 bases; bases outside gene matches: 8. The CDR3 runs 15 residues.

This sequence joins TRBV2 and TRBJ1-4, with D tentatively TRBD1 (5 bases). The CDR3 totals 13 residues. CDR1 and CDR2 from the germline V gene are SNHLY and FYNNEI. The ends were cut back, 6 bases at V and 2 bases at J, with 7 bases in the middle. Written as DNA, the CDR3 is TGTGCCAGCAGGGACAACACTAATGAAAAACTGTTTTTT. It encodes CASRDNTNEKLFF.

This clone was recorded once. This chain uses TRBV10-2 with TRBJ1-2; D unresolved. Germline V gives CDR1 WSHSY, CDR2 SAAADI. The V and J ends lost 3 bases and 4 bases respectively, with 12 bases between them. This CDR3 is 14 amino acids long. CDR3 residues: CASSEGSETYGYTF. DNA of the CDR3: TGCGCCAGCAGTGAAGGCAGCGAAACCTATGGCTACACCTTC.

V is TRBV11-2 and J is TRBJ2-7; TRBD1 might be the D (5 bases). Germline V lookup: CDR1 SGHAT, CDR2 FQNNGV. The CDR3 length is 13 residues. The V gene lost 0 bases and the J gene lost 4 bases, with 7 bases spanning the gap. In DNA, the CDR3 is TGTGCCAGCAGCTTAGATCGACAGTACGAGCAGTACTTC. This encodes CASSLDRQYEQYF.

The CDR3 is CASELGGSSYEQYF. DNA for the CDR3: TGTGCCAGCGAGCTGGGGGGGTCCTCCTACGAGCAGTACTTC. The chain joins TRBV7-6 to TRBJ2-7; 7 bases map to TRBD2. V shed 8 bases, J shed 0 bases, and the junction held 7 bases outside the gene matches. The CDR3 contains 14 residues. Germline V gene data show CDR1 as SGHVS and CDR2 as FNYEAQ. The variable domain in full, completed from reference TRBV7-6 and TRBJ2-7, reads GAGVSQSPRYKVTKRGQDVALRCDPISGHVSLYWYRQALGQGPEFLTYFNYEAQQDKSGLPNDRFSAERPEGSISTLTIQRTEQRDSAMYRCASELGGSSYEQYFGPGTRLTVT.

This clone was seen only once. The rearrangement joins TRBV27 to TRBJ1-1, with 7 bases matching TRBD1. Germline trimming cut 4 bases from V and 3 bases from J; bases unmatched to any gene: 8. This CDR3 region has 15 residues. CDR1 and CDR2 from the germline V gene are MNHEY and SMNVEV (reference sequence). CDR3 sequence reads: CASSSTGALDTEAFF. CDR3 coding DNA: TGTGCCAGCAGTTCCACAGGGGCATTGGACACTGAAGCTTTCTTT.

The V call is TRBV28, the J call TRBJ2-7; TRBD2 is a possible D gene (6 bases). The V end was cut by 5 bases, the J end by 6 bases, with 14 bases between. The CDR3 length is 13 residues. Germline V gene sequence: CDR1 MDHEN, CDR2 SYDVKM. In DNA, the CDR3 is TGTGCCAGCAGTCCCGGGCCGGGGGTCGAGCAGTACTTC. As protein: CASSPGPGVEQYF.

The chain has TRBV14 and TRBJ2-7, with a weak D call TRBD1 (6 bases). The germline V gene has CDR1 SGHDN and CDR2 FVKESK. This CDR3 has 18 residues. Trimming left V 1 base short and J 2 bases short, with 21 bases between. For the CDR3, the DNA is TGTGCCAGCAGCCAAGGAAGGATTTGGGGGCCCCCAGCCTACGAGCAGTACTTC. Its protein is CASSQGRIWGPPAYEQYF.

The chain combines TRBV7-6 with TRBJ2-5; weak D call: TRBD1 (6 bases). Germline values: CDR1 SGHVS, CDR2 FNYEAQ. The V end was cut by 1 base, the J end by 3 bases, with 21 bases between. The CDR3 length is 18 residues. The CDR3 DNA sequence: TGTGCCAGCAGCTTAGATGAGGGGCAACAGGGAACAGAAGAGACCCAGTACTTC. It is translated as CASSLDEGQQGTEETQYF.

The chain carries TRBV18 and TRBJ1-2; TRBD1 might be the D (5 bases). CDR1 and CDR2 (germline): KGHSH, LQKENI. The CDR3 has 15 residues. V lost 4 bases to trimming and J lost 7 bases, with 19 bases between them. The CDR3 bases are TGTGCCAGCTCACGAGGACAAGGGCTACCTGGTGGCTACACCTTC. The encoded protein is CASSRGQGLPGGYTF. Together with reference TRBV18 and TRBJ1-2, the CDR3 gives the full variable domain: NAGVMQNPRHLVRRRGQEARLRCSPMKGHSHVYWYRQLPEEGLKFMVYLQKENIIDESGMPKERFSAEFPKEGPSILRIQQVVRGDSAAYFCASSRGQGLPGGYTFGSGTRLTVV.

The CDR3 sequence is CAISERRGVKTEAFF. The CDR3 nucleotides are TGTGCCATCAGTGAGCGGCGGGGGGTAAAAACTGAAGCTTTCTTT. The genes are TRBV10-3 and TRBJ1-1; D is possibly TRBD1 (5 bases). The germline V gene has CDR1 ENHRY and CDR2 SYGVKD. The CDR3 runs to 15 residues. Trimming took 2 bases from V and 5 from J, leaving 15 bases between them.

The chain couples TRBV19 to TRBJ2-7; D might be TRBD1 (5 bases). Germline V CDR1 and CDR2: LNHDA, SQIVND (reference sequence). The CDR3 extends over 15 amino acids. V lost 3 bases and J lost 2, with 14 bases in between. CDR3 nucleotide sequence: TGTGCCAGTAGTATGGTGGCAGGGCTTGCCTACGAGCAGTACTTC. Protein product: CASSMVAGLAYEQYF.

J is TRBJ1-4 and V is TRBV2, with D perhaps TRBD1 (6 bases). The CDR3 has 16 residues. V lost 4 bases to trimming and J lost 2 bases, with 14 bases between them. Germline V gives CDR1 SNHLY, CDR2 FYNNEI. CDR3 sequence (DNA): TGTGCCAGCAGTGGTGACGGGGGGCCGACTAATGAAAAACTGTTTTTT. Translating it yields CASSGDGGPTNEKLFF.

CDR3 DNA: TGCGCCAGCAGTGAGCCCCGACAGGGACGGGGTGGCTACACCTTC. Its translation is CASSEPRQGRGGYTF. This rearrangement joins TRBV10-2 to TRBJ1-2; 7 bases agree with TRBD1. Germline V CDR1 and CDR2: WSHSY, SAAADI. The CDR3 loop spans 15 amino acids. V gave up 2 bases and J gave up 7 bases; unmatched junction bases: 10.